The rows below give T cell receptor beta chains drawn from one sample of a study of blood T cell repertoires in COVID-19. Assay: immunoSEQ multiplex PCR; the TCRdb copy retains only in-frame clones and omits some. The sample holds 120,000 to 150,000 clones, more than 75% seen once. The sequenced sample consisted of PBMCs or T cells enriched from blood (not recorded which). These receptor sequences come from a woman aged 25 to 45 with acute COVID-19. Both conserved end residues are part of each CDR3. A D gene is named only where the DNA matches it firmly. Clone size is given for some rows only: seen once, a few or many times, or a class if the clone is expanded.

V,D,size,J,CDR3,DNA
TRBV30,-,-,TRBJ2-7,CAWSVGTIRDEQYF,TGTGCCTGGAGTGTTGGGACAATTAGAGACGAGCAGTACTTC
TRBV11-2,-,-,TRBJ2-5,CASSLSRETQYF,TGTGCCAGCAGCTTATCTCGAGAGACCCAGTACTTC
TRBV4-3,-,-,TRBJ2-1,CASSQTPNEQFF,TGCGCCAGCAGCCAAACACCGAATGAGCAGTTCTTC
TRBV7-8,-,-,TRBJ1-2,CASSLWRGGYTF,TGTGCCAGCAGCCTATGGAGGGGTGGCTACACCTTC
TRBV18,TRBD1,-,TRBJ1-2,CASSPQSLRGPVGYTF,TGTGCCAGCTCACCACAATCATTAAGGGGGCCAGTTGGCTACACCTTC
TRBV9,TRBD2,-,TRBJ2-5,CASSVAAPPGLAGASAFQETQYF,TGTGCCAGCAGCGTAGCGGCCCCTCCGGGACTAGCGGGAGCATCAGCATTTCAAGAGACCCAGTACTTC
TRBV28,TRBD2,-,TRBJ2-7,CASSLLAGAGEQYF,TGTGCCAGCAGTTTGCTAGCGGGAGCGGGGGAGCAGTACTTC
TRBV5-4,-,-,TRBJ2-7,CASSPAFGVGPYEQYF,TGTGCCAGCAGCCCGGCATTTGGTGTGGGGCCCTACGAGCAGTACTTC
TRBV28,TRBD1,-,TRBJ2-5,CASSFERTTGVVGETQYF,TGTGCCAGCAGTTTTGAGAGAACTACAGGGGTAGTAGGAGAGACCCAGTACTTC
TRBV25-1,TRBD1,few,TRBJ2-7,CASSESNGSGGGSHEQYF,TGTGCCAGCAGTGAAAGCAATGGTTCAGGGGGCGGCTCTCACGAGCAGTACTTC
TRBV2,TRBD2,-,TRBJ2-1,CASSEAGGSYNEQFF,TGTGCCAGCAGTGAAGCGGGGGGGTCCTACAATGAGCAGTTCTTC
TRBV19,TRBD1,-,TRBJ1-5,CASSIWDRGEISNQPQHF,TGTGCCAGTAGTATCTGGGACAGGGGAGAGATTAGCAATCAGCCCCAGCATTTT
TRBV30,TRBD1,-,TRBJ1-1,CAWSDDRDKTEAFF,TGTGCCTGGAGTGATGACAGGGACAAGACTGAAGCTTTCTTT
TRBV28,-,few,TRBJ1-5,CASSSLAADQPQHF,TGTGCCAGCAGTAGCTTGGCAGCGGATCAGCCCCAGCATTTT
TRBV7-2,-,once,TRBJ2-7,CASSSLEGWNFYEQYF,TGTGCCAGCAGCTCCTTGGAGGGTTGGAACTTTTACGAGCAGTACTTC
TRBV7-3,-,once,TRBJ1-2,CASSLGGEGTGGYTF,TGTGCCAGCAGCTTGGGAGGGGAGGGGACGGGAGGCTACACCTTC
TRBV20-1,-,-,TRBJ1-2,CSAPWQGGYTF,TGCAGTGCTCCCTGGCAGGGAGGATACACCTTC
TRBV6-2/TRBV6-3,-,-,TRBJ1-6,CASSSTDRTPLHF,TGTGCCAGCAGTTCTACCGACAGAACACCCCTCCACTTT
TRBV5-1,-,-,TRBJ2-1,CASSFVSREAPFF,TGCGCCAGCAGCTTTGTATCGCGCGAGGCGCCGTTCTTC
TRBV27,TRBD1,-,TRBJ1-2,CASSSGTGDSYGYTF,TGTGCCAGCAGTTCCGGGACAGGGGACAGCTATGGCTACACCTTC
TRBV19,-,few,TRBJ2-1,CASDDGGGSYNEQFF,TGTGCCAGTGACGATGGCGGCGGCTCCTACAATGAGCAGTTCTTC
TRBV28,-,-,TRBJ1-5,CASSWSGSNQPQHF,TGTGCCAGCAGCTGGTCGGGTAGCAATCAGCCCCAGCATTTT
TRBV12-3/TRBV12-4,-,once,TRBJ1-5,CASASGNQPQHF,TGTGCCAGCGCCTCGGGAAATCAGCCCCAGCATTTT
TRBV5-1,TRBD1,-,TRBJ1-6,CASNSGTGPSPLHF,TGCGCCAGCAACTCCGGGACAGGGCCTTCACCCCTCCACTTT
TRBV28,-,-,TRBJ2-7,CASSYGQSYEQYF,TGTGCCAGCAGTTATGGTCAGTCCTACGAGCAGTACTTC
TRBV18,-,-,TRBJ1-1,CASSPWRVDTEAFF,TGTGCCAGCTCACCGTGGAGGGTTGACACTGAAGCTTTCTTT
TRBV19,-,-,TRBJ1-5,CASSAQHF,TGTGCCAGCTCAGCCCAGCATTTT
TRBV7-2,TRBD1,-,TRBJ2-7,CASSPQIGQVYEQYF,TGTGCCAGCAGCCCCCAGATAGGACAGGTCTACGAGCAGTACTTC
TRBV6-1,-,once,TRBJ1-6,CASSDRAEDSPLHF,TGTGCCAGCAGTGATCGAGCAGAGGATTCACCCCTCCACTTT
TRBV19,-,-,TRBJ1-2,CASSIWRPTGGYGYTF,TGTGCCAGTAGTATCTGGCGGCCCACGGGGGGCTATGGCTACACCTTC
TRBV7-6,TRBD2,-,TRBJ2-2,CASSALAGGDTGELFF,TGTGCCAGCAGCGCCCTAGCGGGAGGGGACACCGGGGAGCTGTTTTTT
TRBV12-3/TRBV12-4,-,-,TRBJ1-5,CASSQGSNQPQHF,TGTGCCAGCAGCCAGGGCAGCAATCAGCCCCAGCATTTT
TRBV5-8,-,once,TRBJ2-3,CASSLVGAPTADTQYF,TGTGCCAGCAGCTTGGTGGGCGCGCCCACGGCGGATACGCAGTATTTT
TRBV7-9,-,-,TRBJ1-4,CASSLQGGEVEKLFF,TGTGCCAGCAGCTTACAAGGAGGGGAGGTTGAAAAACTGTTTTTT